Each of the 9 T cell receptor beta chains below was sequenced from the same sample in a study of a mutant IDH1 vaccine in newly diagnosed glioma. Profiled with immunoSEQ multiplex PCR; TCRdb holds only in-frame clones, not every one. The sample lists 60,000 to 85,000 clones; approximately 89% were seen once. These receptors' antigens are unknown. As to time point: week 23, last vaccination. The study gave 300 ug of mutant IDH1 20-mer peptide per vaccine dose, with topical imiquimod. Sequenced material: PBMCs, taken from a glioma patient whose treatment included an IDH1 peptide vaccine. Receptor source: a woman aged 50 to 60 with glioma.

The chain couples TRBV19 to TRBJ1-1; TRBD1 is a possible D gene (6 bases). Germline CDR1 LNHDA, CDR2 SQIVND (reference sequence). The CDR3 runs to 13 residues. The germline V and J ends were trimmed by 3 bases and 5 bases, with 10 bases remaining between them. CDR3 coding DNA: TGTGCCAGTAGTATTCGGCAGGGGACTGAAGCTTTCTTT. This encodes CASSIRQGTEAFF.

The chain is built from TRBV11-3 and TRBJ2-3; D is unresolved. The CDR3 length is 14 residues. V lost 3 bases and J lost 2, with 9 bases in between. Germline V gives CDR1 SGHNT, CDR2 YENEEA. In DNA form, the CDR3 reads TGTGCCAGCAGCTTTGCATTATACACAGATACGCAGTATTTT. This codes for CASSFALYTDTQYF.

This clone occurred once. This sequence joins TRBV10-3 and TRBJ2-5; no clear D gene. Germline CDR1 ENHRY, CDR2 SYGVKD. V was shortened by 11 bases and J by 3 bases, with 13 bases between the two germline ends. The CDR3 extends over 12 amino acids. CDR3 nucleotide sequence: TGTGCCGCCGGACCGCACGAAGAGACCCAGTACTTC. Protein sequence: CAAGPHEETQYF.

CDR3: CASSRESTDTQYF. CDR3 nucleotides: TGTGCCAGCAGCAGGGAGAGCACAGATACGCAGTATTTT. The chain carries TRBV2 and TRBJ2-3; perhaps D is TRBD1 or TRBD2 (5 bases each). The germline gives CDR1 SNHLY, CDR2 FYNNEI. V was pared by 6 bases and J by 0 bases, with 7 bases between. This CDR3 region has 13 residues. Filled out from reference TRBV2 and TRBJ2-3, the complete variable domain reads EPEVTQTPSHQVTQMGQEVILRCVPISNHLYFYWYRQILGQKVEFLVSFYNNEISEKSEIFDDQFSVERPDGSNFTLKIRSTKLEDSAMYFCASSRESTDTQYFGPGTRLTVL.

V gene TRBV27 combines with J gene TRBJ2-3, with TRBD1 as a possible D gene (5 bases). The CDR3 length is 14 residues. From germline, CDR1 is MNHEY and CDR2 SMNVEV (reference sequence). Trimming removed 6 bases at V and 0 bases at J, with 10 bases between. The CDR3 is CASSDRPSTDTQYF. In DNA, the CDR3 is TGTGCCAGCAGCGACAGACCTAGCACAGATACGCAGTATTTT.

The chain combines TRBV25-1 with TRBJ2-7, with no clear D. Between the trimmed V and J ends, which lost 3 bases and 1 base, there was a span of 13 bases. Germline lookup yields CDR1 MGHDK and CDR2 SYGVNS. The CDR3 has 15 residues. DNA of the CDR3: TGTGCCAGCAGTGAGGGAAGCGTTGCGTCCTACGAGCAGTACTTC. It is translated as CASSEGSVASYEQYF.

The chain employs TRBV19 and TRBJ2-1, with D hard to call. The CDR3 extends over 16 amino acids. Trimming cost V 3 bases and J 3 bases, with 15 bases left between them. Germline V gene lookup returns CDR1 LNHDA and CDR2 SQIVND (reference sequence). The chain's CDR3 is CASSIGLNSYYNEQFF. In nucleotides, the CDR3 is TGTGCCAGTAGTATTGGGCTCAACAGTTACTACAATGAGCAGTTCTTC.

This clone came up once. V and J are TRBV4-2 and TRBJ2-3; 7 positions match TRBD2. Germline assignment: CDR1 LGHNA and CDR2 YNFKEQ. Losses at the gene ends were 7 bases for V and 1 base for J; bases not matched to a gene: 5. The CDR3 consists of 14 residues. The CDR3, as DNA: TGTGCCAGCAACCGACTAGCAGGCACAGATACGCAGTATTTT. It yields the protein CASNRLAGTDTQYF.

The chain couples TRBV25-1 to TRBJ1-1; no clear D gene. The CDR3 spans 13 residues. V dropped 6 bases and J dropped 5 bases, with 13 bases sitting between them. Germline V CDR1 and CDR2: MGHDK, SYGVNS. Written as DNA, the CDR3 is TGTGCCAGCAGCCATAATCCGAAGACTGAAGCTTTCTTT. It codes for CASSHNPKTEAFF.